The rows below give T cell receptor beta chains drawn from one sample of a study of T cell responses to AZD1222 COVID-19 vaccine. TCRdb's table, derived via immunoSEQ multiplex PCR, lists solely in-frame clones and lacks some. The sample shows more than 140,000 clones, around 88% of them seen only once. The sample was peripheral blood, taken on day 0 of MenACWY control vaccination. All receptors come from an adult in good health. CDR3s leave out the opening cysteine and the closing phenylalanine or tryptophan.

ASSPTASGGNTIY	TRBV9	TRBJ1-3
ASSVEQGGNLETQY	TRBV9	TRBJ2-5
SAYSDTQY	TRBV20-1	TRBJ2-3
ASSVNSGNEKLF	TRBV6-4	TRBJ1-4
ASRLDSNNEQF	TRBV12-3/TRBV12-4	TRBJ2-1
ASSDERSPSTDTQY	TRBV6-4	TRBJ2-3
ASSQDARTGAETQY	TRBV4-1	TRBJ2-5
ASRLDTEAF	TRBV19	TRBJ1-1
ATSEPALAGYTDTQY	TRBV24-1	TRBJ2-3
ASSLTLFHEQY	TRBV7-2	TRBJ2-7
ASSQGGGTYEQY	TRBV4-1	TRBJ2-7
ASTSDGRANTEAF	TRBV5-6	TRBJ1-1
ASRSARDSFFRYSGNTIY	TRBV28	TRBJ1-3
ASSLTGGSGAYGYT	TRBV7-9	TRBJ1-2
ASGIGTSVHEQY	TRBV12-5	TRBJ2-7
ASSQARVGKLF	TRBV4-1	TRBJ1-4
ASSFSTLGSTEAF	TRBV27	TRBJ1-1